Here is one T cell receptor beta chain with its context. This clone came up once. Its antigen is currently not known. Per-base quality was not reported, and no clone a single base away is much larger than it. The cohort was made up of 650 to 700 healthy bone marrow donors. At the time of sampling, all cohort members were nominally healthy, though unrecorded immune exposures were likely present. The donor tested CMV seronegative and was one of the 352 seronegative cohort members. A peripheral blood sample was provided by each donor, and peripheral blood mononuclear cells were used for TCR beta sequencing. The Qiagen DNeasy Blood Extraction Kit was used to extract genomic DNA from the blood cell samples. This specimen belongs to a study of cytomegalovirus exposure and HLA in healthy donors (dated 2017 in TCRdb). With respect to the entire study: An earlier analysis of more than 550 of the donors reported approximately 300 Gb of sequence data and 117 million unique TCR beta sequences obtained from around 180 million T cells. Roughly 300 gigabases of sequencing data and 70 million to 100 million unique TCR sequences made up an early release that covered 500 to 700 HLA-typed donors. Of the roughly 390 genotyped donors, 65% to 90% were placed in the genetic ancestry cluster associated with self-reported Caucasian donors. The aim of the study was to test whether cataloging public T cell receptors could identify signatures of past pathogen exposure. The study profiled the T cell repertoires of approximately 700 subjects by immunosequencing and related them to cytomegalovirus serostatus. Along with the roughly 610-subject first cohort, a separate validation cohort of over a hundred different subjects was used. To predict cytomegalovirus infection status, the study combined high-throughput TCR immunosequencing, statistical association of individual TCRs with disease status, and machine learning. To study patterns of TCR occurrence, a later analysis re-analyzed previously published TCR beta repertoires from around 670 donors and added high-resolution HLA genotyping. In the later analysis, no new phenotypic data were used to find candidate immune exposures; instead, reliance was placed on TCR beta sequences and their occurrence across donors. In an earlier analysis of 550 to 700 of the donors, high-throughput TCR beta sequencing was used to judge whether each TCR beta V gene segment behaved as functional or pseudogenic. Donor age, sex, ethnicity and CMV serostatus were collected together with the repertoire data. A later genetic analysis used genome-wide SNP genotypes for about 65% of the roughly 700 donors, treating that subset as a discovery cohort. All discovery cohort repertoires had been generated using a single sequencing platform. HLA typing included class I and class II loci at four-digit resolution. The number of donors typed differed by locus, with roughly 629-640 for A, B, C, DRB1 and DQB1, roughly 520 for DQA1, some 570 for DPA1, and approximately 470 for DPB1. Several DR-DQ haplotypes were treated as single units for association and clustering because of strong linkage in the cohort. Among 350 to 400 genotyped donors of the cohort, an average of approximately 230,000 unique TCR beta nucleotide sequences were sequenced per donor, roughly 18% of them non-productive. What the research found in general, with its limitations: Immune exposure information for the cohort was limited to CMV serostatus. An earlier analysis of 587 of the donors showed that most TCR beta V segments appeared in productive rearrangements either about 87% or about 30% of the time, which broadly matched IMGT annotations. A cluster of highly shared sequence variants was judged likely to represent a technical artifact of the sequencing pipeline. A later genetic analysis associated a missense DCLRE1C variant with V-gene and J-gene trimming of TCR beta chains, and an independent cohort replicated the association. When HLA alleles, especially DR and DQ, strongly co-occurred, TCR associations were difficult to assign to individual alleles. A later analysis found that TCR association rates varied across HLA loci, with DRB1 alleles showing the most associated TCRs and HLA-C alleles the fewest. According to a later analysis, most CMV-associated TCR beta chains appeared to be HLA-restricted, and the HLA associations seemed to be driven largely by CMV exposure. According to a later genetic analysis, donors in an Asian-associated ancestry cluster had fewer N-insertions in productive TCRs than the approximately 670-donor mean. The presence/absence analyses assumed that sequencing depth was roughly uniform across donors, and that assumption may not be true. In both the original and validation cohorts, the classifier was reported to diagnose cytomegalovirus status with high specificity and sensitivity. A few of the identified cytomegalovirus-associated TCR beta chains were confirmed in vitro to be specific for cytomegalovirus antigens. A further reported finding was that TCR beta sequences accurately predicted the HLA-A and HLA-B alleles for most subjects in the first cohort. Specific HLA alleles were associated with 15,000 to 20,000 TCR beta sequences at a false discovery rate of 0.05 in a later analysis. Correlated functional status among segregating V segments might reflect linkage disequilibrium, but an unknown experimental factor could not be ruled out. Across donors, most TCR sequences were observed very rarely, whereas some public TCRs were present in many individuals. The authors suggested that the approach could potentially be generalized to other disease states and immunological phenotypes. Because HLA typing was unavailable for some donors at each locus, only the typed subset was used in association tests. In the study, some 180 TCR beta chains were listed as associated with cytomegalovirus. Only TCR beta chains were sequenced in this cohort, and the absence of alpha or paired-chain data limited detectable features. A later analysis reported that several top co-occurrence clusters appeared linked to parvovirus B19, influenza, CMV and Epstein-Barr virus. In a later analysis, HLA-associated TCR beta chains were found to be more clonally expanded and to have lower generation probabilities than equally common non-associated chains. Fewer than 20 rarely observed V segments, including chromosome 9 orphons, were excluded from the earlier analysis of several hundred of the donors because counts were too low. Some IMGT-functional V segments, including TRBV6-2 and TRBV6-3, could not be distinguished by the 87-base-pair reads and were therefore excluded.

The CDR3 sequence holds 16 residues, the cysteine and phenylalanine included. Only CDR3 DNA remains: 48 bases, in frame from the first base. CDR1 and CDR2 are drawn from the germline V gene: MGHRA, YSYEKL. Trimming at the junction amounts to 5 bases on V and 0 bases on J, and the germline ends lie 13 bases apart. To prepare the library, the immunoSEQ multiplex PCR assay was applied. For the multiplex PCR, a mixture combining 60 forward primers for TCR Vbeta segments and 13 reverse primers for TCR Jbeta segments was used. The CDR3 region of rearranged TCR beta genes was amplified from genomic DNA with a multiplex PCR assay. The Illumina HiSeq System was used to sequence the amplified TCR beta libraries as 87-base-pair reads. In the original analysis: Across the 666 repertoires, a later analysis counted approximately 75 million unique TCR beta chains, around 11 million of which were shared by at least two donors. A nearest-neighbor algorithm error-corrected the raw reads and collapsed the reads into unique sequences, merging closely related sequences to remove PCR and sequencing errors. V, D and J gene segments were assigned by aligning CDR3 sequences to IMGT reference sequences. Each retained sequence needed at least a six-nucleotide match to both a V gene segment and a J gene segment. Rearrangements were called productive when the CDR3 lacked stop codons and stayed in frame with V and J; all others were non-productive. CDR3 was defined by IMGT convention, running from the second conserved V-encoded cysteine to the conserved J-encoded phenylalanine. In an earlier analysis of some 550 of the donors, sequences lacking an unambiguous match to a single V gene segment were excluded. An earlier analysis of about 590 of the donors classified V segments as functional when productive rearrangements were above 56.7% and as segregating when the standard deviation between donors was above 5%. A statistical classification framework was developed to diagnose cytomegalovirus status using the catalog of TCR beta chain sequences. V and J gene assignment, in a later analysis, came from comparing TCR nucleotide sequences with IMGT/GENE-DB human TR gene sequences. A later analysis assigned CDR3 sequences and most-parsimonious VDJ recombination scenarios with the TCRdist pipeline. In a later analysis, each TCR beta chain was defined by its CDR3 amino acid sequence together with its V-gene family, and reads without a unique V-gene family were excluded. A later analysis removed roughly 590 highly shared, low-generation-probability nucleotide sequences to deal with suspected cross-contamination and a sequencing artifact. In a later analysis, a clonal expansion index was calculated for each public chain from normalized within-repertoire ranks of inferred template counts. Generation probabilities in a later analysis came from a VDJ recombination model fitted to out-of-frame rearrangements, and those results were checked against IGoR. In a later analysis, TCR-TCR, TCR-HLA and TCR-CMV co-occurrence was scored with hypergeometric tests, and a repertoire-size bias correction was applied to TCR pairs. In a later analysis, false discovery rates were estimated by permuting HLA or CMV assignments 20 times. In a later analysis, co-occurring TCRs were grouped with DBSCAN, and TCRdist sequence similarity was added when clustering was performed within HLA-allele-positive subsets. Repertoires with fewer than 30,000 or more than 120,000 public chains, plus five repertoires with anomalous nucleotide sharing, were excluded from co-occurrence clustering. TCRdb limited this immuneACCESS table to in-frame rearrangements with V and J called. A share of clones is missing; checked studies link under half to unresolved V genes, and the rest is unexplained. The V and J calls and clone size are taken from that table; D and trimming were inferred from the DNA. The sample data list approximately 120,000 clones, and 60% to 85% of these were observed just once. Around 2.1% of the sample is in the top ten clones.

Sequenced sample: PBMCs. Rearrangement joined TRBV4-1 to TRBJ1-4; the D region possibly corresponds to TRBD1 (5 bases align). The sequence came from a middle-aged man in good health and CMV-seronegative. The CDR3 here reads CASSWTPSATNEKLFF. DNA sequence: TGCGCCAGCAGCTGGACACCTAGTGCAACTAATGAAAAACTGTTTTTT.